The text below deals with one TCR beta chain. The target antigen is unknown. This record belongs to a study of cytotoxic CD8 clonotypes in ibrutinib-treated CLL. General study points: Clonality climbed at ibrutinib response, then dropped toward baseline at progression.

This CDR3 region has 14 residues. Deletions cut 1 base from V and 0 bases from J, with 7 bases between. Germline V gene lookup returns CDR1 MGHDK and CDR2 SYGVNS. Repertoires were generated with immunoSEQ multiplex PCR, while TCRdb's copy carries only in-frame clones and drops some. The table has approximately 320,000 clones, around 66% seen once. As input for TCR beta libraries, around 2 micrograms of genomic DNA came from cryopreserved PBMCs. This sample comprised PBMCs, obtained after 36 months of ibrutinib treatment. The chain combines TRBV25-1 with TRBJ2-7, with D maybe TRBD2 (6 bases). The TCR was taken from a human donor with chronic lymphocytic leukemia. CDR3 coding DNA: TGTGCCAGCAGTGAATGGGGGGTCTCCTACGAGCAGTACTTC. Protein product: CASSEWGVSYEQYF.